Listed below are T cell receptor beta chains from one sample, sequenced in a study of blood T cell repertoires in COVID-19. Using immunoSEQ multiplex PCR, the repertoire was profiled, and TCRdb retains in-frame clones only, with some absent. The table lists tens of thousands of clones, roughly 86% of them singletons. Sample: peripheral blood. These receptors all come from a man aged 40-49 years with COVID-19, enrolled during active disease. CDR3s include the opening cysteine and the closing phenylalanine or tryptophan. Fields, in order: clone size, D gene, J gene, V gene, CDR3 protein, CDR3 DNA. A D gene is named only where the DNA matches it firmly. Size is omitted from some rows. Given values are once, few, many or a class for expanded clones.

clone_size: .
d_call: .
j_call: TRBJ2-7
v_call: TRBV15
cdr3_aa: CATSRRAWGASYEQYF
cdr3_nt: TGTGCCACCAGCCGCCGCGCTTGGGGCGCCTCCTACGAGCAGTACTTC

clone_size: .
d_call: .
j_call: TRBJ1-4
v_call: TRBV30
cdr3_aa: CAWSVTPREKLFF
cdr3_nt: TGTGCCTGGAGTGTTACCCCGAGGGAAAAACTGTTTTTT

clone_size: .
d_call: .
j_call: TRBJ2-3
v_call: TRBV5-5
cdr3_aa: CASNPTADTQYF
cdr3_nt: TGTGCCAGCAACCCAACTGCAGATACGCAGTATTTT

clone_size: .
d_call: TRBD2
j_call: TRBJ2-3
v_call: TRBV9
cdr3_aa: CASSVDPSGVTDTQYF
cdr3_nt: TGTGCCAGCAGCGTAGATCCTAGCGGAGTCACAGATACGCAGTATTTT

clone_size: .
d_call: .
j_call: TRBJ1-2
v_call: TRBV28
cdr3_aa: CASTPGDGYTF
cdr3_nt: TGTGCCAGCACTCCAGGGGATGGCTACACCTTC

clone_size: .
d_call: .
j_call: TRBJ2-5
v_call: TRBV5-1
cdr3_aa: CASTPWGRSEETQYF
cdr3_nt: TGCGCCAGCACCCCCTGGGGGCGGTCCGAAGAGACCCAGTACTTC

clone_size: .
d_call: TRBD1
j_call: TRBJ1-1
v_call: TRBV10-1
cdr3_aa: CASSYYRGNTEAFF
cdr3_nt: TGCGCCAGCAGTTACTACAGGGGGAACACTGAAGCTTTCTTT

clone_size: .
d_call: .
j_call: TRBJ2-1
v_call: TRBV11-2
cdr3_aa: CASSLAGYSYNEQFF
cdr3_nt: TGTGCCAGCAGCTTAGCGGGGTACTCCTACAATGAGCAGTTCTTC

clone_size: .
d_call: .
j_call: TRBJ1-4
v_call: TRBV3-1/TRBV3-2
cdr3_aa: CASSQERGGTNEKLFF
cdr3_nt: TGTGCCAGCAGCCAAGAGAGGGGGGGAACTAATGAAAAACTGTTTTTT

clone_size: .
d_call: .
j_call: TRBJ1-2
v_call: TRBV27
cdr3_aa: CASSLRGLNGYTF
cdr3_nt: TGTGCCAGCAGTTTGAGGGGGTTAAATGGCTACACCTTC

clone_size: .
d_call: .
j_call: TRBJ2-1
v_call: TRBV27
cdr3_aa: CASRRGPLYEQFF
cdr3_nt: TGTGCCAGCAGAAGGGGCCCTTTGTATGAGCAGTTCTTC

clone_size: .
d_call: .
j_call: TRBJ1-1
v_call: TRBV3-1/TRBV3-2
cdr3_aa: CASSQELNTEAFF
cdr3_nt: TGTGCCAGCAGCCAGGAACTAAACACTGAAGCTTTCTTT

clone_size: .
d_call: .
j_call: TRBJ1-3
v_call: TRBV7-9
cdr3_aa: CASSFSAGNTIYF
cdr3_nt: TGTGCCAGCAGCTTTAGTGCTGGAAACACCATATATTTT

clone_size: .
d_call: .
j_call: TRBJ2-5
v_call: TRBV5-4
cdr3_aa: CASSGRTGSGETQYF
cdr3_nt: TGTGCCAGCAGCGGGAGGACAGGCTCTGGGGAGACCCAGTACTTC

clone_size: .
d_call: .
j_call: TRBJ2-2
v_call: TRBV30
cdr3_aa: CAWTPPSTGELFF
cdr3_nt: TGTGCCTGGACCCCTCCTAGCACCGGGGAGCTGTTTTTT

clone_size: .
d_call: TRBD1
j_call: TRBJ1-2
v_call: TRBV10-3
cdr3_aa: CAISEEGQGYGYTF
cdr3_nt: TGTGCCATCAGTGAAGAGGGACAGGGCTATGGCTACACCTTC

clone_size: .
d_call: .
j_call: TRBJ2-1
v_call: TRBV27
cdr3_aa: CASSSLASGQFF
cdr3_nt: TGTGCCAGCAGTTCCTTAGCGTCGGGGCAGTTCTTC

clone_size: once
d_call: TRBD1
j_call: TRBJ2-7
v_call: TRBV18
cdr3_aa: CASSPGGQGLSYEQYF
cdr3_nt: TGTGCCAGCTCACCAGGGGGACAGGGACTCTCCTACGAGCAGTACTTC

clone_size: .
d_call: TRBD1
j_call: TRBJ1-4
v_call: TRBV6-5
cdr3_aa: CASTDRESEKLFF
cdr3_nt: TGTGCCAGCACAGACAGGGAGAGTGAAAAACTGTTTTTT

clone_size: .
d_call: .
j_call: TRBJ1-2
v_call: TRBV3-1/TRBV3-2
cdr3_aa: CASSQVSRAGGYTF
cdr3_nt: TGTGCCAGCAGCCAAGTCTCCAGGGCCGGCGGCTACACCTTC

clone_size: .
d_call: .
j_call: TRBJ1-1
v_call: TRBV5-4
cdr3_aa: CASASGAYTEAFF
cdr3_nt: TGTGCCAGCGCTTCAGGGGCGTACACTGAAGCTTTCTTT

clone_size: .
d_call: .
j_call: TRBJ2-1
v_call: TRBV19
cdr3_aa: CASSPQGRSVYNEQFF
cdr3_nt: TGTGCCAGTAGCCCGCAGGGTAGGTCGGTATACAATGAGCAGTTCTTC

clone_size: .
d_call: .
j_call: TRBJ2-7
v_call: TRBV5-5
cdr3_aa: CASSSHYEQYF
cdr3_nt: TGTGCCAGCAGCTCCCATTACGAGCAGTACTTC

clone_size: .
d_call: .
j_call: TRBJ2-1
v_call: TRBV5-1
cdr3_aa: CASSLTGSTYNEQFF
cdr3_nt: TGCGCCAGCAGCTTGACAGGGAGCACCTACAATGAGCAGTTCTTC

clone_size: once
d_call: .
j_call: TRBJ2-1
v_call: TRBV20-1
cdr3_aa: CSVPGMYEQFF
cdr3_nt: TGCAGTGTCCCGGGAATGTATGAGCAGTTCTTC

clone_size: .
d_call: TRBD1
j_call: TRBJ1-3
v_call: TRBV6-6
cdr3_aa: CASRTGDGNTIYF
cdr3_nt: TGTGCCAGCCGGACAGGGGATGGAAACACCATATATTTT

clone_size: .
d_call: .
j_call: TRBJ2-7
v_call: TRBV30
cdr3_aa: CAWKASSYEQYF
cdr3_nt: TGTGCCTGGAAAGCATCGTCCTACGAGCAGTACTTC

clone_size: .
d_call: .
j_call: TRBJ1-1
v_call: TRBV5-6
cdr3_aa: CASSLNVLAGEAFF
cdr3_nt: TGTGCCAGCAGCCTTAACGTTTTGGCGGGTGAAGCTTTCTTT

clone_size: .
d_call: .
j_call: TRBJ1-2
v_call: TRBV3-1/TRBV3-2
cdr3_aa: CASSRRVEGYGYTF
cdr3_nt: TGTGCCAGCAGCCGGAGGGTGGAGGGCTATGGCTACACCTTC

clone_size: .
d_call: .
j_call: TRBJ2-2
v_call: TRBV27
cdr3_aa: CASRDTNTGELFF
cdr3_nt: TGTGCCAGCAGGGACACGAACACCGGGGAGCTGTTTTTT

clone_size: .
d_call: TRBD1
j_call: TRBJ1-1
v_call: TRBV5-4
cdr3_aa: CASSLGWTGENTEAFF
cdr3_nt: TGTGCCAGCAGCTTGGGTTGGACAGGGGAGAACACTGAAGCTTTCTTT

clone_size: .
d_call: TRBD2
j_call: TRBJ2-1
v_call: TRBV11-2
cdr3_aa: CASRFSGERGGPNEQFF
cdr3_nt: TGTGCCAGCAGGTTTAGCGGGGAGCGGGGGGGCCCCAATGAGCAGTTCTTC

clone_size: once
d_call: TRBD1
j_call: TRBJ1-3
v_call: TRBV5-1
cdr3_aa: CASSSGQAGNTIYF
cdr3_nt: TGCGCCAGCAGCTCTGGACAGGCTGGAAACACCATATATTTT

clone_size: .
d_call: .
j_call: TRBJ1-5
v_call: TRBV6-5
cdr3_aa: CASSYGPNDQPQHF
cdr3_nt: TGTGCCAGCAGTTATGGCCCGAACGATCAGCCCCAGCATTTT

clone_size: .
d_call: TRBD1
j_call: TRBJ1-5
v_call: TRBV6-1
cdr3_aa: CASSEALHRGQFQHF
cdr3_nt: TGTGCCAGCAGTGAAGCGCTGCACAGGGGGCAGTTCCAGCATTTT

clone_size: .
d_call: .
j_call: TRBJ2-7
v_call: TRBV15
cdr3_aa: CATSTPRMAAGQYF
cdr3_nt: TGTGCCACCAGCACGCCCAGGATGGCAGCAGGGCAGTACTTC

clone_size: .
d_call: TRBD2
j_call: TRBJ2-5
v_call: TRBV4-2
cdr3_aa: CASSPSGLAGGRGETQYF
cdr3_nt: TGTGCCAGCAGCCCCTCGGGACTAGCGGGGGGCCGGGGGGAGACCCAGTACTTC

clone_size: .
d_call: .
j_call: TRBJ2-7
v_call: TRBV13
cdr3_aa: CASSLASYEQYF
cdr3_nt: TGTGCCAGCAGCTTAGCGAGCTACGAGCAGTACTTC

clone_size: .
d_call: .
j_call: TRBJ2-5
v_call: TRBV28
cdr3_aa: CASSTGRETQYF
cdr3_nt: TGTGCCAGCAGCACTGGGCGAGAGACCCAGTACTTC

clone_size: once
d_call: .
j_call: TRBJ2-6
v_call: TRBV6-5
cdr3_aa: CAKLASGANVLTF
cdr3_nt: TGTGCCAAGTTGGCCTCCGGGGCCAACGTCCTGACTTTC

clone_size: few
d_call: TRBD1
j_call: TRBJ1-2
v_call: TRBV19
cdr3_aa: CASTWRDRGDGYTF
cdr3_nt: TGTGCCAGTACCTGGAGGGACAGGGGTGATGGCTACACCTTC

clone_size: .
d_call: TRBD1
j_call: TRBJ2-5
v_call: TRBV5-1
cdr3_aa: CASSSQGANHETQYF
cdr3_nt: TGCGCCAGCAGCTCACAGGGGGCCAACCACGAGACCCAGTACTTC

clone_size: few
d_call: TRBD2
j_call: TRBJ2-5
v_call: TRBV7-7
cdr3_aa: CASSPGLAGGETQYF
cdr3_nt: TGTGCCAGCAGCCCCGGACTAGCGGGGGGTGAGACCCAGTACTTC

clone_size: .
d_call: TRBD1
j_call: TRBJ2-7
v_call: TRBV29-1
cdr3_aa: CSVEGDSEQYF
cdr3_nt: TGCAGCGTTGAAGGGGACAGCGAGCAGTACTTC

clone_size: once
d_call: .
j_call: TRBJ1-4
v_call: TRBV5-1
cdr3_aa: CASSPTPQREKLFF
cdr3_nt: TGCGCCAGCAGCCCGACACCTCAGCGGGAAAAACTGTTTTTT

clone_size: .
d_call: .
j_call: TRBJ1-3
v_call: TRBV6-5
cdr3_aa: CASSYGGISGNTIYF
cdr3_nt: TGTGCCAGCAGTTACGGAGGAATCTCTGGAAACACCATATATTTT

clone_size: .
d_call: TRBD1
j_call: TRBJ2-7
v_call: TRBV6-5
cdr3_aa: CASSSGDRDYEQYF
cdr3_nt: TGTGCCAGCAGTTCGGGGGACAGGGACTACGAGCAGTACTTC

clone_size: .
d_call: .
j_call: TRBJ2-5
v_call: TRBV2
cdr3_aa: CASSEALAQGGTQYF
cdr3_nt: TGTGCCAGCAGTGAAGCGCTAGCCCAAGGAGGGACCCAGTACTTC

clone_size: .
d_call: .
j_call: TRBJ2-1
v_call: TRBV5-6
cdr3_aa: CASSYTTGIIYNEQFF
cdr3_nt: TGTGCCAGCAGCTATACGACCGGGATCATCTACAATGAGCAGTTCTTC